This T cell receptor (beta chain) came from a study of blood T cells in healthy people across ages. Points from the study as a whole: The long-lived group displayed more naive CD4+ cells, plus higher diversity, than the aged donors did. Per million T cells, TCR beta diversity dropped about linearly as age rose. Diversity estimated from one million T cells was considered an underestimate.

Then a second PCR, running about 7 to 11 cycles, was carried out with a sample-barcoded 5' primer and a J-beta primer mix. Each cDNA was tagged by a template-switch adaptor containing 12 random nucleotides. TCRdb recomputed calls from the 5' RACE reads with MiXCR, one row per CDR3 protein. This sample has some 1 million distinct CDR3 sequences, with roughly 45% found just once. Regarding this clonotype: Its target is not known.

CDR3 length equals 17 residues. The chain carries TRBV21-1 and TRBJ2-3; TRBD2, the table's D call, lacks a check against the DNA. TRBV21-1 corresponds to a pseudogene. Sequencing was carried out using blood. The sequence was collected from a woman in her sixties or seventies in good health. CDR3 sequence reads: CASSFPFLAGTTDTQYF. The CDR3 DNA reads TGTGCCAGCAGCTTCCCTTTTCTAGCGGGGACCACAGATACGCAGTATTTT.